The 28 T cell receptor beta chains given below trace back to one sample, sequenced in a study of cytomegalovirus exposure and HLA in healthy donors. A multiplex PCR was run with 60 Vbeta primers and 13 Jbeta primers. Clones were read by immunoSEQ multiplex PCR, and TCRdb kept only the in-frame ones, dropping some. The table shows 55,000 to 80,000 clones, with around 80% occurring only once. Sequenced sample: PBMCs. The receptors shown here come from a man younger than 35 in good health and CMV-seronegative.

The chain recombines TRBV29-1 with TRBJ1-1; D gene ambiguous. CDR1 and CDR2 (germline): SQVTM, ANQGSEA. With 7 bases removed from V and 6 bases from J, the gap between germline ends came to 15 bases. The length of the CDR3 is 12 residues. CDR3 loop: CSGTSSFAEAFF. The CDR3 DNA follows: TGCAGCGGAACGAGCTCCTTCGCTGAAGCTTTCTTT.

The V gene is TRBV28, the J gene TRBJ2-7; D gene ambiguous. The CDR3 is made up of 13 amino acids. V was trimmed by 2 bases and J by 2 bases, leaving 7 bases between them. Germline V gene data show CDR1 as MDHEN and CDR2 as SYDVKM. Here the CDR3 reads CASSLPVPYEQYF. Here the CDR3 DNA reads TGTGCCAGCAGTTTACCTGTCCCCTACGAGCAGTACTTC.

The V gene is TRBV5-4, the J gene TRBJ2-5; D is perhaps TRBD1 (7 bases). Germline CDR1 SGHNT, CDR2 YYREEE (reference sequence). The V and J ends lost 7 bases and 4 bases respectively, with 29 bases between them. The CDR3 is 18 amino acids. The CDR3 here is CASSLAGGTLGQGETQYF. The DNA for the CDR3 is TGTGCCAGCTCGTTGGCAGGGGGGACCTTAGGACAAGGAGAGACCCAGTACTTC.

This clone was observed once. The rearrangement links TRBV7-2 to TRBJ2-3, with D hard to call. The V gene's germline CDR1 is SGHTA and CDR2 FQGNSA. CDR3 length: 14 amino acids. Deletions cut 1 base from V and 2 bases from J, with 7 bases between. For the CDR3, the DNA is TGTGCCAGCAGCTTAGTTGCGATCACAGATACGCAGTATTTT. It encodes CASSLVAITDTQYF.

J is TRBJ2-3 and V is TRBV4-3, with unresolved D. With 0 bases removed from V and 4 bases from J, the gap between germline ends came to 11 bases. The germline CDR1 and CDR2 sequences are LGHNA and YSLEER. CDR3 length equals 15 residues. The CDR3 region has the DNA TGCGCCAGCAGCCAAGATTTGGTTAGCCCAGATACGCAGTATTTT. Protein sequence: CASSQDLVSPDTQYF.

The chain carries TRBV19 and TRBJ1-6; D remains unclear. The CDR3 covers 13 residues. Between the trimmed V and J ends, which lost 6 bases and 10 bases, there was a span of 13 bases. CDR1 is LNHDA and CDR2 is SQIVND in the germline V gene (reference sequence). CDR3 protein: CASRSKLGSPLHF. The CDR3 nucleotides read TGTGCCAGTAGATCAAAACTGGGCTCACCCCTCCACTTT.

The chain is built from TRBV6-5 and TRBJ1-1; 9 bases align to TRBD1. Trimming cost V 5 bases and J 3 bases; bases outside gene matches: 4. The germline V gene has CDR1 MNHEY and CDR2 SVGAGI. CDR3 length equals 14 residues. In nucleotides, the CDR3 is TGTGCCAGCAGTAGGGACAGGGTAGACACTGAAGCTTTCTTT. Translation: CASSRDRVDTEAFF.

The chain couples TRBV19 to TRBJ1-3; D call uncertain. This CDR3 comprises 14 residues. Germline-derived CDR1 and CDR2 are LNHDA and SQIVND (reference sequence). V dropped 4 bases and J dropped 2 bases, with 9 bases sitting between them. CDR3 loop: CASSTRGAGNTIYF. The CDR3, as DNA: TGTGCCAGTAGTACCCGGGGAGCTGGAAACACCATATATTTT.

The rearrangement links TRBV5-4 to TRBJ1-5, with D uncertain. The CDR3 has 15 amino acids. Germline V gene lookup returns CDR1 SGHNT and CDR2 YYREEE (reference sequence). Trimming pared 0 bases from V and 5 bases from J, leaving 12 bases between. The DNA of the CDR3 is TGTGCCAGCAGCTTGGGGCCTGGGCAAGATCAGCCCCAGCATTTT. This sequence encodes CASSLGPGQDQPQHF.

The genes are TRBV4-1 and TRBJ1-6, with D maybe TRBD1 (6 bases). V shed 1 base and J shed 7 bases, with 8 bases lying between them. Germline CDR1 is MGHRA and CDR2 is YSYEKL. This CDR3 contains 14 residues. The chain's CDR3 is CASSQVRGNSPLHF. CDR3 bases: TGCGCCAGCAGCCAAGTAAGGGGGAATTCACCCCTCCACTTT.

The chain joins TRBV6-5 to TRBJ1-5; TRBD1 matches 8 bases. The V and J ends lost 4 bases and 7 bases, in that order; junction bases with no gene match: 9. This CDR3 is built from 15 residues. Germline V lookup: CDR1 MNHEY, CDR2 SVGAGI. In nucleotides, the CDR3 is TGTGCCAGCAGTTTCTCCCGACAGGGGAGGCAGCCCCAGCATTTT. As protein: CASSFSRQGRQPQHF.

The chain couples TRBV25-1 to TRBJ2-1; 12 positions match TRBD2. CDR1 and CDR2 from the germline V gene are MGHDK and SYGVNS. The junction had 10 bases not matched to a gene; V was cut back by 3 bases and J by 4 bases. The CDR3 length is 18 residues. This chain's CDR3 is CASSDELAGGLQYNEQFF. The DNA of the CDR3 is TGTGCCAGCAGTGATGAACTAGCGGGAGGACTTCAATACAATGAGCAGTTCTTC.

The chain couples TRBV29-1 to TRBJ2-5, with TRBD2 as a possible D gene (6 bases). V was clipped by 6 bases and J by 2 bases, with 10 bases between them. Germline V CDR1 and CDR2: SQVTM, ANQGSEA. This CDR3 spans 12 amino acids. CDR3 bases: TGCAGCGTCCGGCGGGGACAAGAGACCCAGTACTTC. Translating gives CSVRRGQETQYF.

The rearrangement uses TRBV10-3 and TRBJ1-2; 8 bases map to TRBD1. Looked up from germline, CDR1 is ENHRY and CDR2 is SYGVKD. V dropped 6 bases and J dropped 4; count of bases not matched to a gene: 10. The CDR3 has 15 residues. The CDR3 loop is CAISDTTGDFYGYTF. The DNA for the CDR3 is TGTGCCATCAGCGACACGACAGGGGACTTCTATGGCTACACCTTC.

There are a few counts of this clone. This chain joins TRBV9 and TRBJ2-7; D gene uncertain. Trimming removed 3 bases from V and 4 bases from J, with 14 bases in between. Germline loops: CDR1 SGDLS, CDR2 YYNGEE. CDR3 length: 14 residues. The CDR3 loop is CASSATGSAYEQYF. CDR3 sequence (DNA): TGTGCCAGCAGCGCCACCGGGTCTGCATACGAGCAGTACTTC.

This clone occurred once. The CDR3 loop reads CAISEPGLAGGHEQYF. In nucleotides, the CDR3 is TGTGCCATCAGTGAGCCAGGACTAGCGGGGGGGCACGAGCAGTACTTC. The V and J genes are TRBV10-3 and TRBJ2-7; 15 bases agree with TRBD2. The J segment lost 5 bases and the V segment lost 2 bases, leaving 4 bases of the junction unmatched. Germline V lookup: CDR1 ENHRY, CDR2 SYGVKD. The CDR3 runs to 16 residues.

The gene calls are TRBV1 and TRBJ1-2; no DNA check was done on the table's D call, TRBD1. TRBV1 is designated a pseudogene. The CDR3 covers 14 residues. The CDR3 loop is CTSSQGWGHWGYTF. CDR3 coding DNA: TGCACCAGCAGCCAAGGTTGGGGGCATTGGGGCTACACCTTC.

The chain links TRBV7-2 to TRBJ1-1; TRBD1 is a possible D gene (5 bases). The CDR3 has 15 amino acids. Deletions cut 1 base from V and 0 bases from J, with 9 bases between. The V gene's germline CDR1 is SGHTA and CDR2 FQGNSA. The CDR3 DNA sequence: TGTGCCAGCAGCTTAGAGGAGACAGTGAACACTGAAGCTTTCTTT. It encodes CASSLEETVNTEAFF.

The V and J genes are TRBV5-6 and TRBJ1-1; 8 positions agree with TRBD1. The CDR3 loop spans 17 amino acids. Germline assignment: CDR1 SGHDT and CDR2 YYEEEE. Losses at the gene ends were 0 bases for V and 3 bases for J; bases not matched to a gene: 10. In nucleotides, the CDR3 is TGTGCCAGCAGCTTGGTGCAGGGGGCGATTCCGGACACTGAAGCTTTCTTT. Protein product: CASSLVQGAIPDTEAFF.

V usage is TRBV9 and J usage is TRBJ2-3; TRBD1 might be the D (6 bases). Germline V CDR1 and CDR2: SGDLS, YYNGEE. This CDR3 is 16 amino acids long. V lost 3 bases and J lost 1, with 15 bases in between. The CDR3 bases are TGTGCCAGCAGCGGAAACAGGGCCTCACGCACAGATACGCAGTATTTT. Protein: CASSGNRASRTDTQYF.

V usage is TRBV5-4 and J usage is TRBJ1-1; 9 positions match TRBD1. Germline-derived CDR1 and CDR2 are SGHNT and YYREEE (reference sequence). The length of the CDR3 is 13 residues. V gave up 3 bases and J gave up 6 bases; unmatched junction bases: 3. CDR3 sequence (DNA): TGTGCCAGCAGCTGGTGGACAGGGGCTGAAGCTTTCTTT. Amino acids: CASSWWTGAEAFF.

The chain recombines TRBV6-1 with TRBJ1-6; 8 bases line up with TRBD1. V dropped 6 bases and J dropped 8; count of bases not matched to a gene: 3. The germline V gene encodes CDR1 MNHNS and CDR2 SASEGT. The CDR3 sequence is 13 residues long. CDR3 DNA: TGTGCCAGCAGGGACAGGGTTCATTCACCCCTCCACTTT. The encoded protein is CASRDRVHSPLHF.

V usage is TRBV28 and J usage is TRBJ2-1, with a weak D call TRBD1 (6 bases). This CDR3 spans 13 amino acids. Per germline, CDR1 MDHEN and CDR2 SYDVKM. Trimming left V 4 bases short and J 9 bases short, with 13 bases between. CDR3 nucleotide sequence: TGTGCCAGCAGTTACAGGGTAGGCGGTGAGCAGTTCTTC. Protein: CASSYRVGGEQFF.

This clone was seen a handful of times. The chain is built from TRBV15 and TRBJ1-2; TRBD1 is a possible D gene (5 bases). This CDR3 is built from 13 residues. In germline, CDR1 is LNHNV, CDR2 YYDKDF (reference sequence). V was shortened by 3 bases and J by 7 bases, with 12 bases between the two germline ends. DNA for the CDR3: TGTGCCACCAGCAGTTACGTTAGGGGTGGCTACACCTTC. This sequence encodes CATSSYVRGGYTF.

The genes are TRBV28 and TRBJ1-6, with D hard to call. The CDR3 sequence is 16 residues long. CDR1 MDHEN and CDR2 SYDVKM come from the germline V gene. Trimming left V 3 bases short and J 4 bases short, with 13 bases between. The CDR3 DNA is TGTGCCAGCAGTTTTCGTCCCAGATCGTATAATTCACCCCTCCACTTT. It encodes CASSFRPRSYNSPLHF.

The rearrangement uses TRBV4-3 and TRBJ2-1; 7 bases align to TRBD1. The germline V gene encodes CDR1 LGHNA and CDR2 YSLEER. Trimming took 0 bases from V and 0 from J; bases not matched to a gene: 5. The CDR3 contains 17 residues. CDR3 DNA: TGCGCCAGCAGCCAAGATCCGAGACAGGGCTCCTACAATGAGCAGTTCTTC. Its protein product is CASSQDPRQGSYNEQFF.

Remarks on this clone: Other DNA sequences of this sample code for an identical CDR3. The rearrangement joins TRBV29-1 to TRBJ2-3; 7 bases map to TRBD1. Germline CDR1 SQVTM, CDR2 ANQGSEA. J gave up 1 base and V 4 bases, and 2 bases lay outside the gene matches. CDR3 length: 13 residues. CDR3 region: CSVGGGGTDTQYF. Here the CDR3 DNA reads TGCAGCGTTGGAGGGGGCGGCACAGATACGCAGTATTTT.

This chain uses TRBV19 with TRBJ2-1; 9 bases map to TRBD2. The CDR3 length is 16 residues. Looked up from germline, CDR1 is LNHDA and CDR2 is SQIVND (reference sequence). Trimming at V came to 3 bases and at J to 2 bases, leaving 5 bases not matched to a gene. The CDR3: CASSIIAGVTYNEQFF. CDR3 coding DNA: TGTGCCAGTAGTATTATAGCGGGGGTCACCTACAATGAGCAGTTCTTC.